This TCR beta chain was recorded in a study of beta chain features in type 1 diabetes. Study observations and caveats: When VDJ junctions were examined, type 1 diabetes patients showed fewer insertions and more deletions. The study found moderately but significantly shorter TCRB CDR3s in all four CD4+ subsets of Type 1 diabetes patients.

Of note for this clone: Its antigen is not known.

With 4 bases clipped from V and 3 bases from J, the junction kept 10 bases outside the gene matches. CDR1 SGHDT and CDR2 YYEEEE come from the germline V gene. There are 15 residues in the CDR3. Sequenced material consisted of expressed TCRB transcripts (all of the isolated RNA was reverse transcribed). Produced via immunoSEQ multiplex PCR; TCRdb's table is partial and in-frame only. The profile shows hundreds of thousands of clones, roughly an eighth of them singletons. The sequenced sample consisted of naive CD4+ T cells from blood. The chain carries TRBV5-6 and TRBJ2-7; TRBD2 matches at 7 bases. This receptor was identified in a man between 18 and 35 years old with type 1 diabetes. CDR3 in DNA: TGTGCCAGCAGCACCAGGGAGGGGCTGATCTACGAGCAGTACTTC. It codes for CASSTREGLIYEQYF.